This T cell receptor (beta chain) came from a study of blood T cell repertoires in COVID-19. The overall study: Sources were T cells, B-cell-depleted T cells, or PBMCs; the material itself was cDNA or gDNA.

The CDR3 has 14 amino acids. Germline loops: CDR1 SEHNR, CDR2 FQNEAQ (reference sequence). V trimming: 6 bases; J trimming: 2 bases; junction bases outside the gene matches: 6. The study drew participants aged roughly 18 to 95 years from roughly 25 US areas. Cohort allocation depended upon clinical history that participants reported. Original data processing: Reference gene primers were amplified, and this amplification served to estimate nucleated cell counts. Assay used: immunoSEQ multiplex PCR; TCRdb lists only in-frame clones, some missing. D and trimming come from the DNA, and the V and J calls and clone size come from that table. The data hold about 180,000 clones, with roughly 88% observed a single time.

The chain combines TRBV7-9 with TRBJ2-5, with 7 bases lining up with TRBD2. The specimen sequenced was PBMCs or T cells enriched from blood (not recorded which). This TCR derives from a woman aged 18-29 years who had recovered from COVID-19. This CDR3 is CASRRLAAQETQYF. The CDR3 nucleotides read TGTGCCAGCAGGAGACTAGCAGCACAAGAGACCCAGTACTTC.